This T cell receptor beta chain was retrieved from a study of a mutant IDH1 vaccine in newly diagnosed glioma. Germline V lookup: CDR1 SGHRS, CDR2 YFSETQ. The ends were cut back, 4 bases at V and 4 bases at J, with 15 bases in the middle. The CDR3 is 14 residues long. Concerning this clone itself: The antigen is not known.

Time point of the sample: week 35, safety follow-up. The investigators gave 300 ug of mutant IDH1 20-mer peptide in each vaccine dose, together with topical imiquimod. The study enrolled donors with new WHO grade 3 or 4 IDH1-mutant, ATRX-lost astrocytomas. The method was immunoSEQ multiplex PCR; TCRdb's version includes in-frame clones alone and lacks a portion of them. The sample has 50,000 to 70,000 clones, roughly 74% seen once; the top ten hold roughly 5%. V usage is TRBV5-1 and J usage is TRBJ2-7; D is uncertain. The sequence derives from a middle-aged man with glioma. Source: PBMCs, taken from a glioma patient whose treatment included an IDH1 peptide vaccine. This CDR3 is CASSPDRGPYEQYF. The CDR3 bases are TGCGCCAGCAGCCCAGATCGAGGACCTTACGAGCAGTACTTC.